This entry concerns a single TCR beta chain. Its antigen is not identified. The germline CDR1 and CDR2 sequences are MNHEY and SMNVEV (reference sequence). V lost 4 bases, J lost 2 bases, and 17 bases lay in between. The length of the CDR3 is 16 residues. For bulk TCR libraries, previously described methods and listed TCR primers were used. One entry per CDR3 protein, called by TCRdb with MiXCR from the PCR reads. The sample has about 510,000 distinct CDR3 sequences, about 20% seen once. The sample belongs to a study of molecular identifiers for immune sequencing clone quantification. It was from around 18,000 to 910,000 sorted cells, with 10%, 30% or 50% RNA, that naive CD8 libraries came. The study's findings and limits: Jurkat TCR RNA from one cell was spiked into fewer than 1.2 million naive cells, and it was reportedly detectable there.

This TCR was recovered from a human donor in good health. Some libraries in this study had Jurkat cell RNA spiked in. The sequenced sample was naive CD8+ T cells from blood, with Jurkat cell RNA spiked in. Subset meaning: FACS-sorted CD8+CD4-CCR7+CD45RA+ naive T cells. V is TRBV27 and J is TRBJ1-2; D is unresolved. This CDR3 is CASSSPTKNGNYGYTF. CDR3 nucleotides: TGTGCCAGCAGTTCCCCGACAAAAAACGGAAACTATGGCTACACCTTC.